One sample yielded the 26 T cell receptor beta chains listed below, sequenced in a study of shared clonotypes between healthy human individuals. This table comes from immunoSEQ multiplex PCR, and its TCRdb copy is limited to in-frame clones, with some not included. Among about 1 million clones listed, roughly 75% were seen once. Sequenced sample: memory CD4+ T cells sorted from blood. Documented subset: CD45RA-negative fraction. These receptors all stem from a man in his late teens or twenties in good health.

In nucleotides, the CDR3 is TGCGCCAGCAGCTTGGAGGGACAGTATAACAATGAGCAGTTCTTC. Protein: CASSLEGQYNNEQFF. The V call is TRBV5-1, the J call TRBJ2-1, with 7 bases matching TRBD1. The CDR3 is made up of 15 amino acids. Germline V gene data show CDR1 as SGHRS and CDR2 as YFSETQ. Trimming cost V 0 bases and J 5 bases; bases outside gene matches: 5.

The chain carries TRBV30 and TRBJ2-3; TRBD2 agrees at 7 bases. Trimming cost V 0 bases and J 1 base; bases outside gene matches: 7. The CDR3 consists of 16 residues. Per the germline V gene, CDR1 is GTSNPN and CDR2 is SVGIG (reference sequence). In nucleotides, the CDR3 is TGTGCCTGGAGTGTTGGGAGGGCGGGGGGCACAGATACGCAGTATTTT. Its translation: CAWSVGRAGGTDTQYF.

This clone occurred a few times. The chain couples TRBV25-1 to TRBJ1-6; 8 nucleotides match TRBD1. Germline CDR1 and CDR2: MGHDK and SYGVNS. Germline trimming cut 4 bases from V and 0 bases from J; bases unmatched to any gene: 5. The CDR3 has 17 residues. The CDR3 spells CASSGRDRSSYNSPLHF. The CDR3 bases are TGTGCCAGCAGTGGTCGGGACAGGAGCTCCTATAATTCACCCCTCCACTTT.

The rearrangement joins TRBV6-1 to TRBJ2-3; D is uncertain. There are 15 residues in the CDR3. Trimming took off 1 base at V and 2 bases at J, with 10 bases between the two ends. Germline V CDR1 and CDR2: MNHNS, SASEGT. CDR3 nucleotide sequence: TGTGCCAGCAGTGAAGTCCTTACAGTCACAGATACGCAGTATTTT. Amino acid sequence: CASSEVLTVTDTQYF.

This rearrangement joins TRBV7-2 to TRBJ2-3; 12 bases align to TRBD2. The CDR3 length is 17 residues. J gave up 5 bases and V 1 base, and 7 bases lay outside the gene matches. The germline V gene encodes CDR1 SGHTA and CDR2 FQGNSA. The chain's CDR3 is CASSLGPLAGGRDTQYF. The CDR3 region has the DNA TGTGCCAGCAGCTTAGGCCCACTAGCGGGAGGCCGAGATACGCAGTATTTT.

V and J are TRBV27 and TRBJ2-3; D ambiguous. The germline CDR1 and CDR2 sequences are MNHEY and SMNVEV (reference sequence). The CDR3 consists of 14 residues. Trimming stripped 6 bases from V and 2 bases from J, with 12 bases between. CDR3 in amino acids: CASSPWGITDTQYF. CDR3 nucleotide sequence: TGTGCCAGCAGCCCTTGGGGTATCACAGATACGCAGTATTTT.

The rearrangement uses TRBV28 and TRBJ2-5, with TRBD2 matching 9 bases. The DNA end is a closer match to TRBJ2-7, so the J assignment may be wrong. The CDR3 is made up of 13 amino acids. Germline CDR1 MDHEN, CDR2 SYDVKM. CDR3: CASRGTSRYEQYF. CDR3 in DNA: TGTGCCAGCAGGGGGACTAGCCGCTACGAGCAGTACTTC.

This sequence joins TRBV7-2 and TRBJ2-5; D is possibly TRBD1 (5 bases). V dropped 0 bases and J dropped 4 bases, with 12 bases sitting between them. From germline, CDR1 is SGHTA and CDR2 FQGNSA. This CDR3 contains 15 residues. CDR3 protein: CASSLAGAKGETQYF. The CDR3, as DNA: TGTGCCAGCAGCTTAGCTGGGGCCAAGGGAGAGACCCAGTACTTC. Full variable domain (remainder filled in from reference TRBV7-2 and TRBJ2-5): GAGVSQSPSNKVTEKGKDVELRCDPISGHTALYWYRQSLGQGLEFLIYFQGNSAPDKSGLPSDRFSAERTGGSVSTLTIQRTQQEDSAVYLCASSLAGAKGETQYFGPGTRLLVL.

Points on this clone: The identical CDR3 is also encoded by other nucleotide sequences in the sample. The chain is built from TRBV18 and TRBJ2-2, with 7 bases identical to TRBD1. The CDR3 length is 15 residues. Germline V gives CDR1 KGHSH, CDR2 LQKENI. Trimming took 5 bases from V and 4 from J; bases not matched to a gene: 7. The DNA of the CDR3 is TGTGCCAGCTCATCGAGACAGGGCGGCACCGGGGAGCTGTTTTTT. Translating it yields CASSSRQGGTGELFF.

This clone was seen more than once but under ten times. This sequence joins TRBV7-6 and TRBJ2-1, with 10 bases matching TRBD2. This CDR3 has 15 residues. The V gene end was trimmed by 4 bases and the J gene end by 9 bases; junction bases not matched to a gene: 9. Looked up from germline, CDR1 is SGHVS and CDR2 is FNYEAQ. The CDR3 here is CASSSFSGGRGEQFF. Written as DNA, the CDR3 is TGTGCCAGCAGCTCCTTTAGCGGGGGGCGGGGTGAGCAGTTCTTC.

V gene TRBV5-4 combines with J gene TRBJ2-3; D is undetermined. Trimming took off 6 bases at V and 6 bases at J, with 14 bases between the two ends. CDR3 length: 13 amino acids. The germline V gene has CDR1 SGHNT and CDR2 YYREEE (reference sequence). CDR3 region: CASTTSPGDTQYF. The CDR3 DNA is TGTGCCAGCACCACAAGCCCTGGGGATACGCAGTATTTT. The full variable domain, in which reference TRBV5-4 and TRBJ2-3 provide the parts outside the CDR3, is ETGVTQSPTHLIKTRGQQVTLRCSSQSGHNTVSWYQQALGQGPQFIFQYYREEENGRGNFPPRFSGLQFPNYSSELNVNALELDDSALYLCASTTSPGDTQYFGPGTRLTVL.

This chain connects TRBV5-6 to TRBJ2-4; D ambiguous. The CDR3 is 15 residues long. Germline V gene sequence: CDR1 SGHDT, CDR2 YYEEEE. V was pared by 0 bases and J by 2 bases, with 9 bases between. CDR3 sequence: CASSLAAEPKNIQYF. The CDR3 DNA reads TGTGCCAGCAGCTTGGCGGCTGAACCCAAAAACATTCAGTACTTC.

The V and J genes are TRBV10-3 and TRBJ2-7; 10 positions match TRBD1. The CDR3 has 15 amino acids. J gave up 1 base and V 6 bases, and 6 bases lay outside the gene matches. The germline V gene has CDR1 ENHRY and CDR2 SYGVKD. The CDR3 nucleotides are TGTGCCATCAGCTTGGGACAGGGGTTGTCCTACGAGCAGTACTTC. Protein sequence: CAISLGQGLSYEQYF.

The chain is built from TRBV28 and TRBJ1-5; possibly TRBD1 for D (5 bases). The CDR3 runs 12 residues. CDR1 MDHEN and CDR2 SYDVKM come from the germline V gene. CDR3 nucleotides: TGTGTAACCGGGACCGGGGATCAGCCCCAGCATTTT. As protein: CVTGTGDQPQHF.

The chain carries TRBV14 and TRBJ2-7; 7 bases fit TRBD1. Germline assignment: CDR1 SGHDN and CDR2 FVKESK. The CDR3 loop spans 16 amino acids. Trimming took 4 bases from V and 7 from J; bases not matched to a gene: 16. CDR3 DNA: TGTGCCAGCAGCCGCCCGACAGGGCTCAACCGCCCTGAGCAGTACTTC. Its protein is CASSRPTGLNRPEQYF.

V is TRBV4-1 and J is TRBJ1-6; D is uncertain. The CDR3 runs to 14 residues. The germline V and J ends were trimmed by 4 bases and 8 bases, with 12 bases remaining between them. Germline V gene sequence: CDR1 MGHRA, CDR2 YSYEKL. The CDR3 is CASSLRNIDSPLHF. The CDR3 region has the DNA TGCGCCAGCAGCCTCAGAAACATCGATTCACCCCTCCACTTT.

J is TRBJ1-2 and V is TRBV6-1; 8 bases line up with TRBD1. Germline CDR1 and CDR2: MNHNS and SASEGT. The CDR3 runs 11 residues. Trimming at V came to 6 bases and at J to 10 bases, leaving 4 bases not matched to a gene. This CDR3 is CASRGQVYYTF. The CDR3 DNA reads TGTGCCAGCAGGGGACAGGTCTACTACACCTTC.

V usage is TRBV11-2 and J usage is TRBJ2-5, with TRBD1 matching 10 bases. The CDR3 loop spans 18 amino acids. V shed 4 bases, J shed 0 bases, and the junction held 11 bases outside the gene matches. The germline V gene encodes CDR1 SGHAT and CDR2 FQNNGV. CDR3 in amino acids: CASSSGDRGYSYQETQYF. DNA of the CDR3: TGTGCCAGCAGCTCAGGGGACAGGGGCTACTCTTACCAAGAGACCCAGTACTTC.

The chain combines TRBV7-2 with TRBJ1-2, with 11 nucleotides matching TRBD1. Germline V CDR1 and CDR2: SGHTA, FQGNSA. This CDR3 spans 17 amino acids. Trimming took 6 bases from V and 0 from J; bases not matched to a gene: 9. The CDR3 loop reads CASSPGDRGTSNYGYTF. In DNA, the CDR3 is TGTGCCAGCAGTCCAGGGGACAGGGGGACCTCTAACTATGGCTACACCTTC.

The chain links TRBV13 to TRBJ2-3; no definite D call. CDR1 is PRHDT, CDR2 FYEKMQ, per germline (reference sequence). The CDR3 sequence is 15 residues long. V lost 3 bases and J lost 0, with 10 bases in between. CDR3 sequence: CASSLGGFSTDTQYF. CDR3 in DNA: TGTGCCAGCAGCTTGGGCGGTTTTAGCACAGATACGCAGTATTTT.

The chain is built from TRBV9 and TRBJ1-1; no reliable D call. The CDR3 covers 12 residues. V lost 1 base and J lost 8, with 9 bases in between. Germline V lookup: CDR1 SGDLS, CDR2 YYNGEE. The DNA of the CDR3 is TGTGCCAGCAGCGTACATGGAAAAGAAGCTTTCTTT. Its translation is CASSVHGKEAFF.

With respect to this clone: The sample has other DNA sequences that encode this CDR3 too. V is TRBV2 and J is TRBJ2-5; 9 positions match TRBD2. There are 12 residues in the CDR3. V lost 5 bases to trimming and J lost 5 bases; unmatched junction nucleotides: 0. The germline V gene encodes CDR1 SNHLY and CDR2 FYNNEI. In DNA, the CDR3 is TGTGCCAGCAGTCTAGCGGGGGAGACCCAGTACTTC. This encodes CASSLAGETQYF.

This rearrangement joins TRBV7-2 to TRBJ2-2; D is unresolved. This CDR3 comprises 13 residues. Per the germline V gene, CDR1 is SGHTA and CDR2 is FQGNSA. The V end lost 0 bases, the J end lost 12 bases, and 11 bases lay between the germline ends. CDR3: CASSLAQGGKLFF. The CDR3 DNA is TGTGCCAGCAGCTTAGCGCAAGGCGGAAAGCTGTTTTTT. The full variable domain, with the rest looked up from reference TRBV7-2 and TRBJ2-2, is GAGVSQSPSNKVTEKGKDVELRCDPISGHTALYWYRQSLGQGLEFLIYFQGNSAPDKSGLPSDRFSAERTGGSVSTLTIQRTQQEDSAVYLCASSLAQGGKLFFGEGSRLTVL.

This clone was detected once. The CDR3 sequence: CASSESGPSGGAWETQYF. CDR3 bases: TGTGCCAGCAGCGAGAGTGGGCCTAGCGGGGGGGCCTGGGAGACCCAGTACTTC. The chain couples TRBV9 to TRBJ2-5; 12 bases match TRBD2. The CDR3 consists of 18 residues. Germline V gene sequence: CDR1 SGDLS, CDR2 YYNGEE. The ends lost 3 bases at V and 5 bases at J; junction bases unmatched: 14.

The CDR3 region has the DNA TGTGCCAGCAGCTCGTATCGTCCTACAGGTTACAGCTCCTACGAGCAGTACTTC. This codes for CASSSYRPTGYSSYEQYF. The gene calls are TRBV12-1 and TRBJ2-7; the table names TRBD1, a call not compared with the DNA. TRBV12-1 is a listed pseudogene. CDR3 size: 18 residues.

The chain couples TRBV14 to TRBJ2-1, with TRBD1 identical over 7 bases. Germline V gene sequence: CDR1 SGHDN, CDR2 FVKESK. Germline trimming cut 5 bases from V and 4 bases from J; bases unmatched to any gene: 11. The CDR3 totals 16 residues. Here the CDR3 DNA reads TGTGCCAGCAGCGACGAGACAGGGAACGCGTACAATGAGCAGTTCTTC. Its translation is CASSDETGNAYNEQFF.